This T cell receptor (beta chain) was retrieved from a study of CD8 T cells in ankylosing spondylitis. Regarding this clonotype: What it binds is unknown.

Germline V gives CDR1 PRHDT, CDR2 FYEKMQ (reference sequence). V trimming: 5 bases; J trimming: 2 bases; junction bases outside the gene matches: 4. CDR3 length: 15 residues. Whole-study results and caveats: The authors found the disease-linked clones to be CD8+ and relatively rare in peripheral blood. A TCR beta motif of fewer than ten highly homologous variants seemed to mark ankylosing spondylitis blood. According to the report, clones linked to the disease were significantly enriched in matched synovial fluid samples taken from ankylosing spondylitis patients.

TCRdb independently ran MiXCR on the 5' RACE reads; one entry per CDR3 protein. The top ten hold about an eighth of the sample, which has about 150,000 distinct CDR3 sequences, 7.3% seen once. The chain couples TRBV13 to TRBJ1-4; 8 bases agree with TRBD1. What was sequenced was blood, either unsorted or a sorted T cell fraction (not recorded which). The TCR was taken from a female donor with ankylosing spondylitis or in good health (not recorded which). CDR3 nucleotides: TGTGCCAGCAGCCCCAGACAGGGGACTAATGAAAAACTGTTTTTT. Translation gives CASSPRQGTNEKLFF.